These T cell receptor beta chains were read from a single sample in a study of T cell changes during pregnancy in multiple sclerosis. This table comes from immunoSEQ multiplex PCR, and its TCRdb copy is limited to in-frame clones, with some not included. The sample comprises around 57,000 clones, around 91% of which are singletons, and approximately 1.4% rests with the top ten. The sample was peripheral blood, taken after pregnancy. The receptors stem from a female donor in good health, enrolled as a control in a pregnancy study. Both conserved end residues are part of each CDR3. The D gene is left open where the match is weak. The size of a clone is reported for some rows only, either as once, few or many, or as a class for expanded clones.

TRBV7-2,TRBJ1-2,NA,TRBD1,CASSFDRGGYGYTF,TGTGCCAGCAGCTTTGACAGGGGGGGATATGGCTACACCTTC
TRBV6-5,TRBJ1-1,once,NA,CASSYTAGSNTEAFF,TGTGCCAGCAGTTACACGGCAGGATCGAACACTGAAGCTTTCTTT
TRBV7-8,TRBJ1-5,once,NA,CASSARGSNQPQHF,TGTGCCAGCAGCGCTCGAGGGAGCAATCAGCCCCAGCATTTT
TRBV7-2,TRBJ2-2,NA,NA,CASSPFTNTGELFF,TGTGCCAGCAGCCCTTTTACGAACACCGGGGAGCTGTTTTTT
TRBV19,TRBJ1-1,NA,NA,CASINTVTYTEAFF,TGTGCCAGTATTAACACCGTCACCTACACTGAAGCTTTCTTT
TRBV5-1,TRBJ2-3,NA,TRBD2,CASSPLAGGYPDTQYF,TGCGCCAGCAGCCCGTTAGCGGGGGGATACCCAGATACGCAGTATTTT
TRBV7-2,TRBJ2-1,NA,NA,CASSSPSAVHLYNEQFF,TGTGCCAGCAGCAGCCCGTCGGCGGTTCACCTTTACAATGAGCAGTTCTTC
TRBV19,TRBJ2-1,NA,TRBD2,CASSARLAGEQFF,TGTGCCAGTAGTGCCCGACTAGCTGGTGAGCAGTTCTTC
TRBV18,TRBJ1-1,NA,NA,CASSPVQGDDTEAFF,TGTGCCAGCTCACCGGTACAGGGCGACGACACTGAAGCTTTCTTT
TRBV11-3,TRBJ2-1,NA,NA,CASSLGGQNEQFF,TGTGCCAGCAGCTTAGGGGGGCAAAATGAGCAGTTCTTC
TRBV6-4,TRBJ1-2,NA,NA,CASSDSGTSRGYTF,TGTGCCAGCAGTGACTCCGGGACATCAAGAGGCTACACCTTC
TRBV5-4,TRBJ2-5,NA,NA,CASSPDWRGQETQYF,TGTGCCAGCAGCCCTGATTGGCGGGGCCAAGAGACCCAGTACTTC
TRBV5-1,TRBJ1-6,NA,NA,CASRTVGASYNSPLHF,TGCGCCAGCCGTACGGTAGGGGCCTCCTATAATTCACCCCTCCACTTT
TRBV7-8,TRBJ2-7,NA,TRBD1,CASSFARRSTGAYEQYF,TGTGCCAGCAGCTTTGCGCGAAGAAGCACAGGGGCCTACGAGCAGTACTTC
TRBV2,TRBJ2-3,NA,TRBD1,CASSRDRGTDTQYF,TGTGCCAGCAGCCGGGACAGGGGAACAGATACGCAGTATTTT
TRBV5-1,TRBJ2-1,NA,TRBD2,CASSSEGLAGLGDEQFF,TGCGCCAGCAGCTCTGAGGGACTAGCGGGCCTGGGCGATGAGCAGTTCTTC
TRBV19,TRBJ1-1,NA,TRBD1,CASSPRQGLNTEAFF,TGTGCCAGTAGTCCGAGACAGGGTCTGAACACTGAAGCTTTCTTT
TRBV27,TRBJ1-5,NA,TRBD1,CASSSTGAYSNQPQHF,TGTGCCAGCAGTTCGACAGGGGCCTATAGCAATCAGCCCCAGCATTTT
TRBV10-2,TRBJ2-5,NA,TRBD2,CASRLAGGPETQYF,TGCGCCAGTCGACTAGCGGGGGGCCCCGAGACCCAGTACTTC
TRBV7-2,TRBJ2-2,once,TRBD1,CASSLAHVGTGTGELFF,TGTGCCAGCAGCTTAGCCCATGTTGGGACAGGCACCGGGGAGCTGTTTTTT
TRBV6-1,TRBJ2-3,NA,NA,CASSEFTGSTDTQYF,TGTGCCAGCAGTGAATTTACAGGGAGCACAGATACGCAGTATTTT
TRBV7-2,TRBJ1-1,once,NA,CASSIDRLKWAFF,TGTGCCAGCAGCATTGACAGGCTAAAGTGGGCTTTCTTT
TRBV4-2,TRBJ2-7,NA,NA,CASSQDPGDRAYEQYF,TGTGCCAGCAGCCAAGATCCAGGGGACCGAGCCTACGAGCAGTACTTC
TRBV9,TRBJ2-3,NA,TRBD2,CASSPTSGDTDTQYF,TGTGCCAGCAGCCCGACTAGCGGGGATACAGATACGCAGTATTTT
TRBV6-5,TRBJ1-2,NA,TRBD1,CASRDRGRLYGYTF,TGTGCCAGCAGGGACAGGGGGCGCCTCTATGGCTACACCTTC
TRBV5-1,TRBJ1-5,NA,NA,CASSLAGAQGQPQHF,TGCGCCAGCAGCTTGGCAGGGGCTCAAGGACAGCCCCAGCATTTT
TRBV11-3,TRBJ2-1,once,NA,CASSLGAGEQFF,TGTGCCAGCAGCTTAGGGGCGGGGGAGCAGTTCTTC
TRBV6-5,TRBJ2-3,once,TRBD2,CASSYRGGATDTQYF,TGTGCCAGCAGTTACCGGGGGGGGGCCACAGATACGCAGTATTTT
TRBV19,TRBJ2-5,NA,NA,CASSIRQGKETQYF,TGTGCCAGTAGTATAAGGCAGGGAAAAGAGACCCAGTACTTC
TRBV7-9,TRBJ1-5,few,NA,CASSRLATQPQHF,TGTGCCAGCAGCCGATTGGCAACCCAGCCCCAGCATTTT
TRBV7-9,TRBJ1-3,NA,NA,CASSLTQRDSGNTIYF,TGTGCCAGCAGTCTAACCCAACGGGACTCTGGAAACACCATATATTTT
TRBV7-9,TRBJ2-3,NA,TRBD1,CASSRPQGAPDTQYF,TGTGCCAGCAGCCGCCCGCAGGGGGCCCCAGATACGCAGTATTTT
TRBV7-2,TRBJ2-7,NA,NA,CASSLNGGPYEQYF,TGTGCCAGCAGCTTAAACGGCGGCCCCTACGAGCAGTACTTC
TRBV9,TRBJ2-1,NA,NA,CASSVAGQVYNEQFF,TGTGCCAGCAGCGTAGCAGGTCAAGTCTACAATGAGCAGTTCTTC
TRBV7-9,TRBJ1-6,once,TRBD1,CASSLGQVIWSPLHF,TGTGCCAGCAGCTTGGGACAGGTAATATGGTCACCCCTCCACTTT
TRBV7-2,TRBJ2-1,once,NA,CASSLMGPKFF,TGTGCCAGCAGTTTAATGGGGCCCAAGTTCTTC
TRBV25-1,TRBJ2-3,NA,TRBD1,CASSDQGASTDTQYF,TGTGCCAGCAGTGACCAGGGGGCAAGCACAGATACGCAGTATTTT
TRBV30,TRBJ1-1,NA,NA,CVWSPRGRQAFF,TGTGTCTGGAGCCCCCGGGGTCGTCAAGCTTTCTTT
TRBV19,TRBJ2-4,NA,TRBD1,CASTMSGTGIQTKNIQYF,TGTGCCAGTACCATGTCCGGGACAGGGATACAAACCAAAAACATTCAGTACTTC
TRBV7-9,TRBJ1-6,NA,TRBD1,CASSRDSYNSPLHF,TGTGCCAGCAGCCGGGACAGTTATAATTCACCCCTCCACTTT
TRBV19,TRBJ2-1,NA,NA,CASSTDNLARGIYNEQFF,TGTGCCAGTAGTACGGACAACCTAGCCAGGGGAATCTACAATGAGCAGTTCTTC
TRBV14,TRBJ2-2,NA,NA,CASSQDLSTGELFF,TGTGCCAGCAGCCAAGATCTAAGTACCGGGGAGCTGTTTTTT
TRBV5-1,TRBJ1-4,NA,TRBD1,CASSQLTGDEKLFF,TGCGCCAGCAGCCAACTGACAGGGGATGAAAAACTGTTTTTT
TRBV7-8,TRBJ1-1,NA,NA,CASSRSLRGDTEAFF,TGTGCCAGCAGTCGCAGCTTACGGGGAGACACTGAAGCTTTCTTT
TRBV5-1,TRBJ1-1,few,NA,CASSRESTEAFF,TGCGCCAGCAGCCGAGAAAGTACTGAAGCTTTCTTT
TRBV11-3,TRBJ1-2,once,TRBD1,CASSLGDRGSLGYGYTF,TGTGCCAGCAGCTTAGGGGACAGGGGGTCTCTCGGCTATGGCTACACCTTC
TRBV18,TRBJ2-3,NA,NA,CASSPPTGNTDTQYF,TGTGCCAGCTCACCACCTACGGGTAACACAGATACGCAGTATTTT
TRBV30,TRBJ1-5,NA,TRBD1,CAWSKAQGIAQPQHF,TGTGCCTGGAGCAAGGCACAGGGGATTGCTCAGCCCCAGCATTTT
TRBV9,TRBJ2-3,NA,NA,CASSVGDSANTQYF,TGTGCCAGCAGCGTTGGGGACTCCGCAAATACGCAGTATTTT
TRBV7-2,TRBJ1-1,NA,NA,CASSLVGKGAVTEAFF,TGTGCCAGCAGCTTAGTTGGGAAGGGAGCAGTCACTGAAGCTTTCTTT
TRBV5-1,TRBJ2-1,NA,NA,CASNLGDGGIIYNEQFF,TGCGCCAGCAACTTGGGAGACGGCGGGATCATCTACAATGAGCAGTTCTTC
TRBV19,TRBJ1-5,NA,NA,CASSMRGEGQPQHF,TGTGCCAGTAGTATGAGGGGGGAGGGTCAGCCCCAGCATTTT
TRBV18,TRBJ2-1,NA,TRBD1,CASSKTGYNEQFF,TGTGCCAGCTCAAAGACAGGGTACAATGAGCAGTTCTTC